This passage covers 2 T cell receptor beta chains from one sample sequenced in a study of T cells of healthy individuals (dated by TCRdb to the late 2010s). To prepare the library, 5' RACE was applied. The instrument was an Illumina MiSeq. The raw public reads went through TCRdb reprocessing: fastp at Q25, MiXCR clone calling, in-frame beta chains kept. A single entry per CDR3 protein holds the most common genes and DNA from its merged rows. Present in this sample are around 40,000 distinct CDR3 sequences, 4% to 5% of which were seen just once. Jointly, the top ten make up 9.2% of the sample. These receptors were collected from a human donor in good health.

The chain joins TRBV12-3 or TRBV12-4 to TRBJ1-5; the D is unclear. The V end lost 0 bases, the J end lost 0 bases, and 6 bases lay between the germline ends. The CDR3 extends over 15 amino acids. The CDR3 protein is CASSLARVSNQPQHF. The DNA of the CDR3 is TGTGCCAGCAGTTTAGCAAGGGTTAGCAATCAGCCCCAGCATTTT.

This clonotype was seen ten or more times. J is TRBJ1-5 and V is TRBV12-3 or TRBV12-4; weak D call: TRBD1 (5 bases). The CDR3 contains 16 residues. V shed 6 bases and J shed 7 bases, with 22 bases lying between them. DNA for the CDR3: TGTGCCAGCAGCCCAATTGGGCGGGGGACGGGACAGCCCCAGCATTTT. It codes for CASSPIGRGTGQPQHF.